The 8 T cell receptor beta chains below were found in one sample sequenced in a study of cytomegalovirus exposure and HLA in healthy donors. PCR used 60 Vbeta primers and 13 Jbeta primers. Repertoires were generated with immunoSEQ multiplex PCR, while TCRdb's copy carries only in-frame clones and drops some. The table shows 110,000 or so clones, with 69% occurring only once. Input material: PBMCs. The receptor source for this set is a man aged 25 to 40 in good health and CMV-seronegative.

This clone showed up just once. This chain links TRBV6-5 with TRBJ2-7; 8 nucleotides agree with TRBD2. This CDR3 has 14 amino acids. J lost 9 bases, V lost 5 bases, and 12 bases had no gene match. Looked up from germline, CDR1 is MNHEY and CDR2 is SVGAGI. The CDR3 DNA follows: TGTGCCAGCAGTCCGGGACTAGACTCCGGGCGGCAGTACTTC. It encodes CASSPGLDSGRQYF.

The rearrangement uses TRBV5-4 and TRBJ2-7, with D tentatively TRBD1 (5 bases). V gave up 2 bases and J gave up 3 bases, with 9 bases separating them. The CDR3 consists of 13 residues. In germline, CDR1 is SGHNT, CDR2 YYREEE (reference sequence). The CDR3 protein is CASSFQGNYEQYF. The DNA of the CDR3 is TGTGCCAGCAGCTTCCAGGGCAACTACGAGCAGTACTTC. Combining the CDR3 with reference TRBV5-4 and TRBJ2-7 gives the whole variable domain ETGVTQSPTHLIKTRGQQVTLRCSSQSGHNTVSWYQQALGQGPQFIFQYYREEENGRGNFPPRFSGLQFPNYSSELNVNALELDDSALYLCASSFQGNYEQYFGPGTRLTVT.

The chain couples TRBV5-8 to TRBJ1-2, with D unclear. Germline values: CDR1 SGHTS, CDR2 YDEGEE. This CDR3 comprises 13 residues. V lost 0 bases, J lost 7 bases, and 10 bases lay in between. CDR3: CASSLDSNVGYTF. CDR3 bases: TGTGCCAGCAGCTTGGACAGTAATGTTGGCTACACCTTC.

The chain combines TRBV18 with TRBJ1-2; TRBD1 matches at 9 bases. With V trimmed by 3 bases and J by 6 bases, 2 bases remained unmatched. This CDR3 is built from 13 residues. Germline V lookup: CDR1 KGHSH, CDR2 LQKENI. CDR3 DNA: TGTGCCAGCTCACCCGGGACAGGGCATGGCTACACCTTC. Translated, it gives CASSPGTGHGYTF.

The rearrangement uses TRBV28 and TRBJ1-1; 7 bases agree with TRBD1. The CDR3 length is 13 residues. The junction had 6 bases not matched to a gene; V was cut back by 4 bases and J by 7 bases. Looked up from germline, CDR1 is MDHEN and CDR2 is SYDVKM. CDR3 sequence (DNA): TGTGCCAGCAGTTCCGGGACAGTATTTGAAGCTTTCTTT. Its protein product is CASSSGTVFEAFF.

This chain joins TRBV28 and TRBJ1-1; D gene unclear. There are 15 residues in the CDR3. V lost 4 bases and J 1 base, leaving 13 bases between the germline ends. Germline assignment: CDR1 MDHEN and CDR2 SYDVKM. CDR3: CASSSLIPRNTEAFF. The CDR3 DNA is TGTGCCAGCAGTTCCTTGATCCCGAGGAACACTGAAGCTTTCTTT.

The CDR3: CASSLLGEGEQFF. The CDR3 DNA sequence: TGCGCCAGCAGCTTGCTTGGTGAGGGTGAGCAGTTCTTC. The chain is built from TRBV5-1 and TRBJ2-1; maybe TRBD2 (5 bases). Germline V gene lookup returns CDR1 SGHRS and CDR2 YFSETQ. This CDR3 has 13 amino acids. Deletions cut 1 base from V and 9 bases from J, with 11 bases between.

This chain joins TRBV5-8 and TRBJ1-1, with 9 bases matching TRBD1. Germline V gene sequence: CDR1 SGHTS, CDR2 YDEGEE. This CDR3 comprises 16 residues. V lost 4 bases and J lost 5; bases outside the gene matches: 12. CDR3 region: CASSLWTGAGFTEAFF. The CDR3 DNA reads as TGTGCCAGCAGCCTTTGGACAGGGGCCGGGTTTACTGAAGCTTTCTTT.